This T cell receptor beta chain was recorded in a study of control samples from healthy donors and cancer patients. This CDR3 has 15 amino acids. Germline-derived CDR1 and CDR2 are MNHEY and SVGAGI. Trimming left V 0 bases short and J 1 base short, with 9 bases between. Sequenced by immunoSEQ multiplex PCR; TCRdb stores in-frame clones only, minus some. Of roughly 80,000 clones in the sample, 92% were seen once. This TCR derives from a woman aged 60-70 years in good health. Sequenced: blood. The chain carries TRBV6-5 and TRBJ1-2, with D perhaps matching TRBD1 (6 bases). CDR3 nucleotides: TGTGCCAGCAGTTACTCGACAGGCTTTAACTATGGCTACACCTTC. This sequence encodes CASSYSTGFNYGYTF.